This entry lists 20 T cell receptor beta chains sequenced from one sample in a study of blood T cells in healthy people across ages. Primers used in a second PCR of about 6 to 12 cycles were a sample-barcoded 5' primer and a J-beta primer mix. TCRdb itself ran the 5' RACE reads through MiXCR, one entry per CDR3 protein. The sample contains 750,000 to 1,000,000 distinct CDR3 sequences, roughly 28% of which appear only once. The same data also went into a second study, on T cells of mothers and their children.

The sequenced sample consisted of blood. The origin of the receptors is a woman aged 40 to 50 in good health.

This clonotype was found many times. The chain is built from TRBV7-2 and TRBJ2-5, with D tentatively TRBD1 or TRBD2 (6 bases each). Trimming removed 1 base from V and 5 bases from J, with 20 bases in between. The CDR3 contains 17 residues. Germline values: CDR1 SGHTA, CDR2 FQGNSA. The CDR3 loop is CASSLVGWGPRGETQYF. CDR3 bases: TGTGCCAGCAGCTTAGTTGGTTGGGGGCCACGGGGGGAGACCCAGTACTTC.

In this sample, this clonotype turned up a few times. The chain recombines TRBV7-2 with TRBJ1-2, with TRBD1 identical over 8 bases. J gave up 0 bases and V 10 bases, and 10 bases lay outside the gene matches. Germline CDR1 SGHTA, CDR2 FQGNSA. This CDR3 region has 15 residues. The CDR3 loop is CAIVPGQDTNYGYTF. The DNA for the CDR3 is TGTGCCATCGTTCCGGGACAGGACACTAACTATGGCTACACCTTC.

The rearrangement uses TRBV24-1 and TRBJ2-1; no firm D call. The CDR3 is 14 amino acids. Trimming took off 3 bases at V and 8 bases at J, with 13 bases between the two ends. CDR1 is KGHDR and CDR2 is SFDVKD in the germline V gene. The CDR3 is CATSDPAVGYEQFF. Here the CDR3 DNA reads TGTGCCACCAGTGATCCGGCCGTGGGATATGAGCAGTTCTTC.

This clonotype was seen a few times. V is TRBV7-8 and J is TRBJ1-3; D might be TRBD1 (5 bases). The V gene lost 3 bases and the J gene lost 0 bases, with 15 bases spanning the gap. Germline loops: CDR1 SGHVS, CDR2 FQNEAQ. This CDR3 comprises 17 residues. The CDR3 reads CASSFDGHPSSGNTIYF. DNA for the CDR3: TGTGCCAGCAGCTTTGACGGACACCCAAGCTCTGGAAACACCATATATTTT.

This clonotype was seen repeatedly, ten times or more. The chain joins TRBV5-5 to TRBJ2-5; 10 bases map to TRBD2. Looked up from germline, CDR1 is SGHKS and CDR2 is YYEKEE (reference sequence). CDR3 length: 16 amino acids. Trimming took 3 bases from V and 5 from J; bases not matched to a gene: 10. The CDR3 reads CASSSYELAGSETQYF. CDR3 nucleotide sequence: TGTGCCAGCAGCTCCTATGAACTAGCGGGGAGTGAGACCCAGTACTTC. Full variable domain (rest looked up from reference TRBV5-5 and TRBJ2-5): DAGVTQSPTHLIKTRGQQVTLRCSPISGHKSVSWYQQVLGQGPQFIFQYYEKEERGRGNFPDRFSARQFPNYSSELNVNALLLGDSALYLCASSSYELAGSETQYFGPGTRLLVL.

This clonotype showed up just a few times. An end of the junction does not agree with germline; a read error may underlie this. V is TRBV7-3 and J is TRBJ2-3; D gene ambiguous. The germline CDR1 and CDR2 sequences are SGHTA and FQGTGA. The CDR3 length is 13 residues. The CDR3 loop reads CASSPFGPDAQYF. CDR3 DNA sequence: TGTGCCAGCAGCCCGTTTGGGCCAGATGCGCAGTATTTT.

This clonotype has a handful of counts. The chain employs TRBV18 and TRBJ1-5, with D possibly matching TRBD1 (5 bases). V was trimmed by 6 bases and J by 4 bases, leaving 13 bases between them. The CDR3 runs to 14 residues. Germline values: CDR1 KGHSH, CDR2 LQKENI. The CDR3 sequence: CASSGTNSNQPQHF. CDR3 sequence (DNA): TGTGCCAGCTCCGGGACGAACTCGAATCAGCCCCAGCATTTT.

This clonotype was seen repeatedly, ten times or more. V and J are TRBV29-1 and TRBJ1-2, with unresolved D. V was shortened by 4 bases and J by 0 bases, with 9 bases between the two germline ends. Germline CDR1 reads SQVTM; CDR2 reads ANQGSEA. This CDR3 spans 13 amino acids. CDR3 protein: CSVATPPNYGYTF. DNA for the CDR3: TGCAGCGTTGCTACACCCCCTAACTATGGCTACACCTTC.

This clonotype was found once. The rearrangement links TRBV20-1 to TRBJ2-1, with a possible D match to TRBD2 (6 bases). Per germline, CDR1 DFQATT and CDR2 SNEGSKA (reference sequence). The ends were cut back, 0 bases at V and 4 bases at J, with 13 bases in the middle. The length of the CDR3 is 15 residues. DNA for the CDR3: TGCAGTGCTAGAGAGCCACCGGGGGTGTACAATGAGCAGTTCTTC. Its translation is CSAREPPGVYNEQFF.

This clonotype has just a few counts. The V and J genes are TRBV6-5 and TRBJ1-1, with D tentatively TRBD1 (5 bases). This CDR3 comprises 16 residues. The V and J ends lost 4 bases and 5 bases respectively, with 20 bases between them. Germline V CDR1 and CDR2: MNHEY, SVGAGI. In DNA form, the CDR3 reads TGTGCCAGCAGTTCCCCCAGGGAGGCGAGGGGTACTGAAGCTTTCTTT. This codes for CASSSPREARGTEAFF.

This clonotype was seen at least ten times. The chain has TRBV11-1 and TRBJ2-1; 10 bases are shared with TRBD2. Trimming at V came to 3 bases and at J to 6 bases, leaving 5 bases not matched to a gene. The CDR3 extends over 15 amino acids. Germline CDR1 and CDR2: SGHAT and FQDESV (reference sequence). The CDR3 is CASSFFPSGGNEQFF. For the CDR3, the DNA is TGTGCCAGCAGCTTCTTCCCTAGCGGGGGCAATGAGCAGTTCTTC. The full variable domain, completed using reference TRBV11-1 and TRBJ2-1, is EAEVAQSPRYKITEKSQAVAFWCDPISGHATLYWYRQILGQGPELLVQFQDESVVDDSQLPKDRFSAERLKGVDSTLKIQPAELGDSAMYLCASSFFPSGGNEQFFGPGTRLTVL.

The V gene is TRBV10-3, the J gene TRBJ1-5; D uncertain. The CDR3 is 13 amino acids. In germline, CDR1 is ENHRY, CDR2 SYGVKD. The ends were cut back, 3 bases at V and 4 bases at J, with 7 bases in the middle. The CDR3: CAISEIPNQPQHF. CDR3 nucleotides: TGTGCCATCAGTGAAATCCCTAATCAGCCCCAGCATTTT.

This clonotype was observed many times. The chain uses TRBV29-1 and TRBJ2-3; D unclear. Between the trimmed V and J ends, which lost 4 bases and 2 bases, there was a span of 13 bases. The CDR3 length is 14 residues. Germline V CDR1 and CDR2: SQVTM, ANQGSEA. In nucleotides, the CDR3 is TGCAGCGTTGTTTCCAAAGGTTCCACAGATACGCAGTATTTT. Its translation: CSVVSKGSTDTQYF.

V and J are TRBV7-8 and TRBJ2-3, with D uncertain. Germline loops: CDR1 SGHVS, CDR2 FQNEAQ. V shed 2 bases and J shed 7 bases, with 22 bases lying between them. The CDR3 consists of 17 residues. The CDR3 DNA is TGTGCCAGCAGCTTATTTCCCCGGTCTGCCGCGCAACATACGCAGTATTTT. It specifies CASSLFPRSAAQHTQYF.

Of note for this clonotype: This may be a read error: a much more frequent sequence differs by one nucleotide. The gene calls are TRBV9 and TRBJ2-5; the match to TRBD2 covers 7 bases. This CDR3 comprises 15 residues. The V gene's germline CDR1 is SGDLS and CDR2 YYNGEE. The CDR3 nucleotides are TGTGCCGGCAGCGTAGGCTGGGAGGGGTCGGGGGAGCAGTACTTC. Its protein product is CAGSVGWEGSGEQYF.

The chain employs TRBV4-1 and TRBJ2-3; D assignment may be TRBD1 or TRBD2 (6 bases each). V gave up 9 bases and J gave up 2 bases, with 15 bases separating them. Germline V lookup: CDR1 MGHRA, CDR2 YSYEKL. This CDR3 has 14 residues. CDR3 nucleotides: TGCGCCAGTCGTGGGGGGCTCGTCACAGATACGCAGTATTTT. It specifies CASRGGLVTDTQYF.

In nucleotides, the CDR3 is TGCGCCAGCAGCCAAGATTTGGGAGGGAACACTGAAGCTTTCTTT. Translating gives CASSQDLGGNTEAFF. The V and J genes are TRBV4-3 and TRBJ1-1, with no clear D. Germline lookup yields CDR1 LGHNA and CDR2 YSLEER. Trimming left V 0 bases short and J 1 base short, with 9 bases between. The CDR3 contains 15 residues.

This clonotype has a handful of counts. The gene calls are TRBV20-1 and TRBJ2-1; TRBD2 aligns across 9 bases. V lost 1 base to trimming and J lost 9 bases; unmatched junction nucleotides: 1. Germline-derived CDR1 and CDR2 are DFQATT and SNEGSKA (reference sequence). This CDR3 is 12 amino acids long. The CDR3 region is CSARVGLAEQFF. The CDR3 coding sequence is TGCAGTGCTAGAGTGGGACTAGCTGAGCAGTTCTTC.

CDR3 nucleotide sequence: TGTGCCAGCAGCATTGGAACTAGCTGGGAGACCCAGTACTTC. Protein sequence: CASSIGTSWETQYF. The chain combines TRBV7-2 with TRBJ2-7; maybe TRBD2 (6 bases). With the DNA end fitting TRBJ2-5 better, the J assignment may be wrong. CDR1 is SGHTA, CDR2 FQGNSA, per germline. The CDR3 has 14 amino acids.

This clonotype occurred a few times. This chain joins TRBV6-4 and TRBJ2-3; D is unresolved. CDR1 is MRHNA and CDR2 is SNTAGT in the germline V gene. The CDR3 sequence is 15 residues long. Trimming stripped 0 bases from V and 5 bases from J, with 12 bases between. The CDR3 coding sequence is TGTGCCAGCAGTGACTCGCTAAGCGCTGGAGATACGCAGTATTTT. As protein: CASSDSLSAGDTQYF.